This T cell receptor (beta chain) appears in the sequencing data of a study of blood T cell repertoires in COVID-19. For the study at large: Whether acute or convalescent, the COVID-19 samples came from the United States, Italy and Spain. In each case, the material was cDNA or gDNA derived from T cells, B-cell-depleted T cells, or PBMCs.

This clone was recorded once. Per the original methods: Counts of nucleated cells, estimated from reference gene primer amplification, were obtained. Assay: immunoSEQ multiplex PCR; the TCRdb copy retains only in-frame clones and omits some. V, J and clone size derive from that table, while D and trimming were established from the DNA sequence. The repertoire consists of about 150,000 clones, with 84% occurring once and the leading ten covering 35% to 40%. This sequence was found in a human donor in a cohort sampled during active COVID-19. The sample consisted of peripheral blood.

CDR3 sequence reads: CASSPRLAGAYEQYF. CDR3 DNA: TGTGCCAGCAGTCCCCGACTAGCGGGGGCCTACGAGCAGTACTTC. This sequence joins TRBV27 and TRBJ2-7; TRBD2 matches at 12 bases. There are 15 residues in the CDR3. Looked up from germline, CDR1 is MNHEY and CDR2 is SMNVEV (reference sequence). Germline trimming cut 5 bases from V and 2 bases from J; bases unmatched to any gene: 4.